This T cell receptor beta chain was identified in a study of graft-versus-host responses after intestinal transplantation. About the study: Tacrolimus and steroids were given for around 3 years to all recipients after anti-thymocyte globulin induction.

Regarding the study as a whole: Declining HvG levels early post-transplant were linked to peak circulating GvH clone levels.

The study plated 200,000 CFSE-labeled responders with 200,000 irradiated, violet-dye-labeled stimulators. The authors sorted proliferating CFSE-low CD3+CD4+ and CD3+CD8+ responders after the reaction. TCRdb's table, derived via immunoSEQ multiplex PCR, lists solely in-frame clones and lacks some. The top ten hold approximately 0.97% of the sample, which has approximately 19,000 clones, over 35% seen once. Trimming removed 4 bases at V and 6 bases at J, with 10 bases between. The CDR3 contains 12 residues. Looked up from germline, CDR1 is SEHNR and CDR2 is FQNEAQ (reference sequence). The chain links TRBV7-9 to TRBJ2-7; tentative D call: TRBD1 (6 bases). The sequence came from a human patient who received an intestinal transplant. Sample: alloreactive CD4+ T cells from a mixed lymphocyte reaction culture, taken before intestinal transplant. The subset is: CFSE-low proliferating T cells sorted from approximately 6-day pre-transplant mixed lymphocyte reaction (GvH or HvG direction). The chain's CDR3 is CASSSTGSEQYF. CDR3 coding DNA: TGTGCCAGCAGCTCAACAGGGAGCGAGCAGTACTTC.